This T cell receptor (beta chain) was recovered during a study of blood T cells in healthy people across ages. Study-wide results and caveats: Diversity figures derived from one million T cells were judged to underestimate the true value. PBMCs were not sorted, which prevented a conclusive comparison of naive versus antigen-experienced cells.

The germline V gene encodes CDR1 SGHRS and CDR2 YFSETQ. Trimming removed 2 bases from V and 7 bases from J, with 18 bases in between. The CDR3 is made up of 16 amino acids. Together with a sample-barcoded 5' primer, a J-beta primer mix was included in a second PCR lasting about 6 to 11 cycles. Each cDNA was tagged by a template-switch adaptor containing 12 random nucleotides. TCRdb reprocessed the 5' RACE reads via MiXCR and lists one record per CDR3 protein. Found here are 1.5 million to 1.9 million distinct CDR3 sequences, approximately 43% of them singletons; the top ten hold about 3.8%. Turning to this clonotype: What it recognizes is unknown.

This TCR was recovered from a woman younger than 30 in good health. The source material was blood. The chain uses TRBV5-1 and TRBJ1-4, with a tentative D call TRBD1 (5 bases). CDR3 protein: CASSLGAWALGEKLFF. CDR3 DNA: TGCGCCAGCAGCTTAGGGGCCTGGGCGCTCGGTGAAAAACTGTTTTTT.